The rows below give T cell receptor beta chains drawn from one sample of a study of blood T cells in healthy people across ages. TCRdb used MiXCR to reprocess the 5' RACE reads, holding one entry per CDR3 protein. The sample lists 920,000 or so distinct CDR3 sequences, 40% to 55% occurring once. The material sequenced was blood. The source is a woman in her sixties or seventies in good health. The CDR3 runs from the conserved cysteine through the conserved F or W. A D gene is named only where the DNA matches it firmly. Clone size is given for some rows only: seen once, a few or many times, or a class if the clone is expanded.

V gene: TRBV2
clone size: -
J gene: TRBJ1-6
D gene: -
CDR3 protein: CASTLWGNSPLHF
CDR3 DNA: TGTGCCAGCACCCTGTGGGGTAATTCACCCCTCCACTTT

V gene: TRBV20-1
clone size: -
J gene: TRBJ2-5
D gene: -
CDR3 protein: CSARPGGGARFQETQYF
CDR3 DNA: TGCAGTGCTAGACCTGGCGGGGGCGCACGATTTCAAGAGACCCAGTACTTC

V gene: TRBV6-6
clone size: few
J gene: TRBJ2-2
D gene: -
CDR3 protein: CASSYSRDPRTGELFF
CDR3 DNA: TGTGCCAGCAGTTACTCTAGGGACCCCCGTACCGGGGAGCTGTTTTTT

V gene: TRBV27
clone size: -
J gene: TRBJ2-3
D gene: TRBD2
CDR3 protein: CASSPERLAGITDTQYF
CDR3 DNA: TGTGCCAGCAGTCCCGAACGACTAGCGGGGATCACAGATACGCAGTATTTT

V gene: TRBV20-1
clone size: -
J gene: TRBJ2-3
D gene: -
CDR3 protein: CSARVVAGRTDTQYF
CDR3 DNA: TGCAGTGCTAGAGTGGTGGCAGGGAGGACAGATACGCAGTATTTT

V gene: TRBV10-3
clone size: -
J gene: TRBJ1-1
D gene: -
CDR3 protein: CAISEFTGNTEAFF
CDR3 DNA: TGTGCCATCAGTGAGTTTACAGGGAATACTGAAGCTTTCTTT

V gene: TRBV15
clone size: -
J gene: TRBJ2-3
D gene: -
CDR3 protein: CATSREKGSGFKRGDTQYF
CDR3 DNA: TGTGCCACCAGCAGAGAGAAGGGGAGTGGGTTCAAACGTGGAGATACGCAGTATTTT

V gene: TRBV4-1
clone size: -
J gene: TRBJ2-1
D gene: -
CDR3 protein: CASSQEKVEDEQFF
CDR3 DNA: TGCGCCAGCAGCCAAGAAAAAGTCGAGGATGAGCAGTTCTTC

V gene: TRBV12-3/TRBV12-4
clone size: -
J gene: TRBJ2-7
D gene: -
CDR3 protein: CASSFGGHEQYF
CDR3 DNA: TGTGCCAGCAGTTTTGGCGGGCACGAGCAGTACTTC

V gene: TRBV7-2
clone size: -
J gene: TRBJ2-1
D gene: -
CDR3 protein: CASRPVSIEQFF
CDR3 DNA: TGTGCCAGCAGACCGGTCTCGATTGAGCAGTTCTTC

V gene: TRBV20-1
clone size: -
J gene: TRBJ1-4
D gene: -
CDR3 protein: CSASNAYGEKLFF
CDR3 DNA: TGCAGTGCTAGTAACGCGTATGGGGAAAAACTGTTTTTT

V gene: TRBV11-2
clone size: few
J gene: TRBJ2-7
D gene: -
CDR3 protein: CASSLNTVYYEQYF
CDR3 DNA: TGTGCCAGCAGCTTAAACACAGTTTACTACGAGCAGTACTTC

V gene: TRBV9
clone size: -
J gene: TRBJ2-1
D gene: -
CDR3 protein: CASSPRQAQGSYNEQFF
CDR3 DNA: TGTGCCAGCAGCCCCCGGCAGGCCCAAGGGTCCTACAATGAGCAGTTCTTC

V gene: TRBV27
clone size: -
J gene: TRBJ2-7
D gene: TRBD1
CDR3 protein: CASSQDRGHEQYF
CDR3 DNA: TGTGCCAGCAGTCAGGACAGGGGACACGAGCAGTACTTC

V gene: TRBV20-1
clone size: -
J gene: TRBJ1-1
D gene: -
CDR3 protein: CSASPVNTEAFF
CDR3 DNA: TGCAGTGCTAGTCCCGTGAACACTGAAGCTTTCTTT

V gene: TRBV12-3/TRBV12-4
clone size: -
J gene: TRBJ1-1
D gene: TRBD1
CDR3 protein: CASLRQGRMNTEAFF
CDR3 DNA: TGTGCCAGTCTAAGACAGGGAAGGATGAACACTGAAGCTTTCTTT

V gene: TRBV5-1
clone size: -
J gene: TRBJ1-5
D gene: -
CDR3 protein: CASSLWTQDSNQPQHF
CDR3 DNA: TGCGCCAGCAGCTTGTGGACGCAGGATAGCAATCAGCCCCAGCATTTT

V gene: TRBV24-1
clone size: -
J gene: TRBJ2-5
D gene: -
CDR3 protein: CATSDFPRGGQGQETQYF
CDR3 DNA: TGTGCCACCAGTGATTTCCCCAGAGGCGGGCAGGGCCAAGAGACCCAGTACTTC

V gene: TRBV9
clone size: -
J gene: TRBJ2-2
D gene: -
CDR3 protein: CASSVRTASNTGELFF
CDR3 DNA: TGTGCCAGCAGCGTTCGGACTGCCTCGAACACCGGGGAGCTGTTTTTT

V gene: TRBV20-1
clone size: -
J gene: TRBJ2-5
D gene: TRBD2
CDR3 protein: CSAGLAGFYQQYF
CDR3 DNA: TGCAGTGCCGGACTAGCCGGATTTTACCAGCAGTACTTC

V gene: TRBV7-2
clone size: -
J gene: TRBJ2-7
D gene: TRBD2
CDR3 protein: CASSGPGLGNGERYF
CDR3 DNA: TGTGCCAGCAGCGGACCGGGACTAGGGAACGGGGAGCGGTACTTC

V gene: TRBV6-2/TRBV6-3
clone size: -
J gene: TRBJ2-7
D gene: TRBD2
CDR3 protein: CASSYTSGEPYEQYF
CDR3 DNA: TGTGCCAGCAGTTACACTAGCGGGGAACCCTACGAGCAGTACTTC

V gene: TRBV6-1
clone size: few
J gene: TRBJ2-3
D gene: TRBD2
CDR3 protein: CASSRDYATDTQYF
CDR3 DNA: TGTGCCAGCAGCCGGGACTACGCCACAGATACGCAGTATTTT

V gene: TRBV20-1
clone size: -
J gene: TRBJ2-7
D gene: TRBD2
CDR3 protein: CSATQTRGLAGSSYNEQYF
CDR3 DNA: TGCAGTGCTACCCAGACCCGGGGACTAGCGGGGAGCTCCTACAATGAGCAGTACTTC